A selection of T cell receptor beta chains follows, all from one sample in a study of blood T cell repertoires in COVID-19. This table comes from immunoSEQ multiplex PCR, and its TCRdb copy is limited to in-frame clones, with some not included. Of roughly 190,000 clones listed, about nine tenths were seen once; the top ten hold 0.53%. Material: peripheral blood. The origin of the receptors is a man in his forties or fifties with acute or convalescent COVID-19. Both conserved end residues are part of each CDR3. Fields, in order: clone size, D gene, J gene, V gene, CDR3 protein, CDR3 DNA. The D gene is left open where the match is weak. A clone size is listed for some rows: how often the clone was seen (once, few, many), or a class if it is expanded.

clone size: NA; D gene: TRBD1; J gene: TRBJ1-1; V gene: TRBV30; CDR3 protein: CAWTPGGRTEAFF; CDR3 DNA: TGTGCCTGGACACCAGGGGGAAGGACTGAAGCTTTCTTT
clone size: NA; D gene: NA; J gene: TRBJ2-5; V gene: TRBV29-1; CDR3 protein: CSVEAFETQYF; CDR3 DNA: TGCAGCGTTGAGGCATTTGAGACCCAGTACTTC
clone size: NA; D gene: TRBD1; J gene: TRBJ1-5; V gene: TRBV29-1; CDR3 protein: CSVRQGFNQPQHF; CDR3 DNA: TGCAGCGTGCGACAGGGGTTCAATCAGCCCCAGCATTTT
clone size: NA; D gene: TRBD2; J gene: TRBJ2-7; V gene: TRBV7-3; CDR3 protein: CASSFQAGGPYEQYF; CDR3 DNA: TGTGCCAGCAGCTTTCAAGCGGGAGGGCCCTACGAGCAGTACTTC
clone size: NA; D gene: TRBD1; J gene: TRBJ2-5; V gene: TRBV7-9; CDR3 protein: CASSDAGTGGLETQYF; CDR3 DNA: TGTGCCAGCAGCGACGCCGGGACAGGGGGCCTTGAGACCCAGTACTTC
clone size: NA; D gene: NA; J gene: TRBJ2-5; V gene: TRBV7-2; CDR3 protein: CASSPSPAETQYF; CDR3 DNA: TGTGCCAGCAGCCCTAGCCCTGCTGAGACCCAGTACTTC
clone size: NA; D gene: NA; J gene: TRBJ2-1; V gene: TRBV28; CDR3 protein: CASSSFSDEQFF; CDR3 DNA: TGTGCCAGCAGTTCCTTCTCGGATGAGCAGTTCTTC
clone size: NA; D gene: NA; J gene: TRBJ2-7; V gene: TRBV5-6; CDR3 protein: CASSTNRVREQYF; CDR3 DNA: TGTGCCAGCAGCACAAACAGGGTTAGGGAGCAGTACTTC
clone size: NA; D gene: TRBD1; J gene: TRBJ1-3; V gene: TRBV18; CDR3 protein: CASSPPGQASGNTIYF; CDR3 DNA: TGTGCCAGCTCACCACCGGGACAGGCCTCTGGAAACACCATATATTTT
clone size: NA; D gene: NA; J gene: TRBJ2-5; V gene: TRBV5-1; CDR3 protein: CASSIQETQYF; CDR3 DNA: TGCGCCAGCAGCATACAAGAGACCCAGTACTTC
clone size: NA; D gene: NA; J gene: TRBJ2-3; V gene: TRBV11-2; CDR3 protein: CASSLRGRALRTVPDTQYF; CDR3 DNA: TGTGCCAGCAGCCTGAGGGGGAGGGCCTTGAGAACAGTCCCAGATACGCAGTATTTT
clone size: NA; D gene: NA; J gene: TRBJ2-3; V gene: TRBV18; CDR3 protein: CASSPGVAADGDTQYF; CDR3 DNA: TGTGCCAGCTCACCCGGGGTAGCAGCCGATGGGGATACGCAGTATTTT
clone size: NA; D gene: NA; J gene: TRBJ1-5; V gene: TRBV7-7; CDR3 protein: CASSSSPYFLRQPQHF; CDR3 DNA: TGTGCTAGCAGCTCGTCCCCCTATTTCCTGAGACAGCCCCAGCATTTT
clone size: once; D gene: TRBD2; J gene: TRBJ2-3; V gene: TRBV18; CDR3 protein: CASSPPGLAGGTDTQYF; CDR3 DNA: TGTGCCAGCTCACCGCCGGGACTAGCGGGAGGCACAGATACGCAGTATTTT
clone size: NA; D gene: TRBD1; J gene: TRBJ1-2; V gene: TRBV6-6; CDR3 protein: CASSMTGGAFGYTF; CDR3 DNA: TGTGCCAGCAGCATGACAGGGGGCGCTTTTGGCTACACCTTC
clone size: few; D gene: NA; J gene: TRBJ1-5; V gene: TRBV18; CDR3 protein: CASSRERAREDQPQHF; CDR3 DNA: TGTGCCAGCTCACGGGAAAGGGCCAGGGAGGATCAGCCCCAGCATTTT
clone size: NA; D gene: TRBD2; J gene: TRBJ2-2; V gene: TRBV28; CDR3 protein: CASSFVRGAPGELFF; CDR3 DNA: TGTGCCAGCAGTTTCGTGCGGGGGGCCCCCGGGGAGCTGTTTTTT
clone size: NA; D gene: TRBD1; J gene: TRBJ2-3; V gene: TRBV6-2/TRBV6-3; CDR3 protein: CAGSQQGGGDTQYF; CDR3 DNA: TGTGCCGGCAGCCAACAGGGGGGAGGAGATACGCAGTATTTT
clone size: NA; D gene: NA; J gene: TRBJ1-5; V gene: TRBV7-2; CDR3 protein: CASSLSWGGQPQHF; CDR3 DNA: TGTGCCAGCAGCTTATCATGGGGGGGGCAGCCCCAGCATTTT
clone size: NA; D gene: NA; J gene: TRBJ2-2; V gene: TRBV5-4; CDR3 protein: CASSLRLMSENTGELFF; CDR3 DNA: TGTGCCAGCAGCTTGCGACTGATGTCAGAGAACACCGGGGAGCTGTTTTTT
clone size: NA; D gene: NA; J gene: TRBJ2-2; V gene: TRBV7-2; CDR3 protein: CASTLHEGPRGELFF; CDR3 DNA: TGTGCCAGCACCTTACACGAGGGTCCAAGGGGGGAGCTGTTTTTT
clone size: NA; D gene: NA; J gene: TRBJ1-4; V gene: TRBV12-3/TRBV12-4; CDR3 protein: CASSSGQSEKLFF; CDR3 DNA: TGTGCCAGCAGTTCTGGACAGTCCGAAAAACTGTTTTTT
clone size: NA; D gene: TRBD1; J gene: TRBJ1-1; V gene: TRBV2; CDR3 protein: CASSTSWTGLTGMNTEAFF; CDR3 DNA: TGTGCCAGCAGTACCAGCTGGACAGGCCTAACAGGGATGAACACTGAAGCTTTCTTT
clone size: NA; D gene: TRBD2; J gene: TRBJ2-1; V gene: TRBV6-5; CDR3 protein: CASSSTMRGAAVEQFF; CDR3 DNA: TGTGCCAGCAGTTCAACCATGCGGGGGGCTGCTGTTGAGCAGTTCTTC
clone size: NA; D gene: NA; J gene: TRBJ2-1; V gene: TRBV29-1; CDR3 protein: CSVAVNLNEQFF; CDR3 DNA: TGCAGCGTTGCAGTAAATTTGAATGAGCAGTTCTTC
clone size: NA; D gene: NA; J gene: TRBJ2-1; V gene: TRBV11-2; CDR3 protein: CASSLATGSNEQFF; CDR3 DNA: TGTGCCAGCAGCTTGGCTACAGGGTCCAATGAGCAGTTCTTC
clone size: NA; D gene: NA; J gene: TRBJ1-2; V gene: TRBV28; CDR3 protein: CASSRGGDYGYTF; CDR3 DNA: TGTGCCAGCAGCCGAGGGGGTGACTATGGCTACACCTTC
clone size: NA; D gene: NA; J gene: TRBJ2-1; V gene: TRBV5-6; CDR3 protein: CASSIGDNEQFF; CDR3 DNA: TGTGCCAGCAGCATAGGGGACAATGAGCAGTTCTTC
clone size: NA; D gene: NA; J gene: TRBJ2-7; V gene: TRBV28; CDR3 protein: CASSIVSGKKGSYEQYF; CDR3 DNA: TGTGCCAGCAGTATTGTCTCCGGGAAAAAAGGATCCTACGAGCAGTACTTC
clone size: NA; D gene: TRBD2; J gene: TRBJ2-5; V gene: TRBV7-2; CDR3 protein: CASSLTSGGTSFQETQYF; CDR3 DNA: TGTGCCAGCAGCTTAACCAGCGGGGGGACAAGCTTCCAAGAGACCCAGTACTTC
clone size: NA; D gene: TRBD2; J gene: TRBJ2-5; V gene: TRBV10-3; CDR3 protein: CAISPTSGALGETQYF; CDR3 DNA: TGTGCCATCAGCCCGACTAGCGGGGCGCTGGGAGAGACCCAGTACTTC
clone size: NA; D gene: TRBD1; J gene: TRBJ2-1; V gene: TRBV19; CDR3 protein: CASSRDRGSSYNEQFF; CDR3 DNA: TGTGCCAGTAGTAGGGACAGGGGGAGCTCCTACAATGAGCAGTTCTTC
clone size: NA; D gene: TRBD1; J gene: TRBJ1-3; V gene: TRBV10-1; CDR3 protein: CASSSDRGAGPSGNTIYF; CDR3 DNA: TGCGCCAGCAGTTCGGACAGGGGTGCAGGGCCCTCTGGAAACACCATATATTTT
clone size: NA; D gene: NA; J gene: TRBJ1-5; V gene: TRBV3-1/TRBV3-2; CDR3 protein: CASSQGGQLNQPQHF; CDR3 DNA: TGTGCCAGCAGCCAAGGCGGACAGCTTAATCAGCCCCAGCATTTT
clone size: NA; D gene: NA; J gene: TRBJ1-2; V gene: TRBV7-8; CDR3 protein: CASSRTGMRLSNYGYTF; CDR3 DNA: TGTGCCAGCAGTCGAACAGGGATGAGGCTGTCCAACTATGGCTACACCTTC
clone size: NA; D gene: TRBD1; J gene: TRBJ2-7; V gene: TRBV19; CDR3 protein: CASSILGQGFSEQYF; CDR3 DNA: TGTGCCAGTAGTATATTAGGACAGGGTTTTTCCGAGCAGTACTTC
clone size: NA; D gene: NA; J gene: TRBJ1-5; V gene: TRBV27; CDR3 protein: CASSLSSGAGGNQPQHF; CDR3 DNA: TGTGCCAGCAGTTTATCAAGCGGGGCCGGAGGCAATCAGCCCCAGCATTTT
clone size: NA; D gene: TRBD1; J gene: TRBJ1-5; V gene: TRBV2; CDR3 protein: CASSEGTGGQPQHF; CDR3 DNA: TGTGCCAGCAGTGAAGGGACAGGGGGTCAGCCCCAGCATTTT
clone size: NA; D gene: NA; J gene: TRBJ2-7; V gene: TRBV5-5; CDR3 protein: CASSLLTSSYEQYF; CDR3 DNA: TGTGCCAGCAGCTTGTTGACTAGCTCCTACGAGCAGTACTTC
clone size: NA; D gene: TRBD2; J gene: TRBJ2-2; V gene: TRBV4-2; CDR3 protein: CASSQAGRTSGRVTGELFF; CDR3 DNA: TGTGCCAGCAGCCAAGCCGGCCGGACTAGCGGGAGGGTTACCGGGGAGCTGTTTTTT
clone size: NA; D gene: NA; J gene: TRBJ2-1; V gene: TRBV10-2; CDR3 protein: CASSDPTGRSYNEQFF; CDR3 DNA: TGCGCCAGCAGTGACCCGACAGGGAGGTCCTACAATGAGCAGTTCTTC
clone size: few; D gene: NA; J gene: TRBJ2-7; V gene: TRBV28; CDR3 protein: CASSLQGYEQYF; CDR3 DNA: TGTGCCAGCAGTTTACAGGGCTACGAGCAGTACTTC
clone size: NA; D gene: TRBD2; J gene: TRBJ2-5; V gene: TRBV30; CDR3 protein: CAYREKRGGGETQYF; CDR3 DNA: TGTGCTTACAGGGAGAAGCGGGGGGGCGGGGAGACCCAGTACTTC
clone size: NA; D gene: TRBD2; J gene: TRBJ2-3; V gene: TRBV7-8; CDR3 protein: CASSSLGGSGGRNTQYF; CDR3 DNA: TGTGCCAGCAGCTCCCTCGGTGGTAGCGGGGGGCGCAATACGCAGTATTTT
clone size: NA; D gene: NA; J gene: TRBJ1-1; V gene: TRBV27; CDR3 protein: CASSPSRSGNTEAFF; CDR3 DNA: TGTGCCAGCAGCCCCTCAAGGTCAGGGAACACTGAAGCTTTCTTT
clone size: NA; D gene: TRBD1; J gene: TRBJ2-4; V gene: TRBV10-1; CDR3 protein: CASRGQGFGNIQYF; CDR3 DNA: TGCGCCAGCAGGGGACAGGGGTTCGGAAACATTCAGTACTTC
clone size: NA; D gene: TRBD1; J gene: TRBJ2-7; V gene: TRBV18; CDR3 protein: CASSPDRVWNEQYF; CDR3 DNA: TGTGCCAGCTCACCGGACAGGGTTTGGAACGAGCAGTACTTC
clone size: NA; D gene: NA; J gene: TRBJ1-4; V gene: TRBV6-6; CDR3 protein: CASLNSRREKLFF; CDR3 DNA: TGTGCCAGCCTAAATTCCCGCCGCGAAAAACTGTTTTTT
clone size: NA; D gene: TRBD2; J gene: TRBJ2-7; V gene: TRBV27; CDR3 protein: CASSTSLADEQYF; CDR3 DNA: TGTGCCAGCAGTACTTCTCTAGCGGACGAGCAGTACTTC
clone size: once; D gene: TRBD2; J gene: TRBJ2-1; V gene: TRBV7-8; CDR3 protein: CASSRRTSDSYNEQFF; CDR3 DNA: TGTGCCAGCAGCCGGCGGACTAGCGACTCCTACAATGAGCAGTTCTTC
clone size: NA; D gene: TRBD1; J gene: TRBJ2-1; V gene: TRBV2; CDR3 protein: CASSGQGAAFNEQFF; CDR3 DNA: TGTGCCAGCAGTGGACAGGGCGCAGCTTTCAATGAGCAGTTCTTC
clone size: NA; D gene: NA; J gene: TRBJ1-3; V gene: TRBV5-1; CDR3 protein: CASSQATLGNTIYF; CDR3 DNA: TGCGCCAGCAGCCAGGCCACCTTAGGAAACACCATATATTTT
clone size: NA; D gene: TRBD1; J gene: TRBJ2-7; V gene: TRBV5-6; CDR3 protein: CASSLIRRSDRGGEQYF; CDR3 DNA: TGTGCCAGCAGCTTAATCCGCCGGTCGGACAGGGGAGGCGAGCAGTACTTC
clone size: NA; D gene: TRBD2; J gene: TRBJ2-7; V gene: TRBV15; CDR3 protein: CATSGPRAGVYEQYF; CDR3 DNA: TGTGCCACCAGCGGCCCGCGGGCGGGAGTCTACGAGCAGTACTTC
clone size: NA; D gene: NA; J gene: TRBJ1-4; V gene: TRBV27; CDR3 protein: CASSFNRPNEKLFF; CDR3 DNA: TGTGCCAGCAGTTTTAACAGGCCTAATGAAAAACTGTTTTTT
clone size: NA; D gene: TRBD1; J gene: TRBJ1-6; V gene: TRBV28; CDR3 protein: CASSFRDRGFYNSPLHF; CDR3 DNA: TGTGCCAGCAGTTTCCGGGACAGGGGGTTCTATAATTCACCCCTCCACTTT